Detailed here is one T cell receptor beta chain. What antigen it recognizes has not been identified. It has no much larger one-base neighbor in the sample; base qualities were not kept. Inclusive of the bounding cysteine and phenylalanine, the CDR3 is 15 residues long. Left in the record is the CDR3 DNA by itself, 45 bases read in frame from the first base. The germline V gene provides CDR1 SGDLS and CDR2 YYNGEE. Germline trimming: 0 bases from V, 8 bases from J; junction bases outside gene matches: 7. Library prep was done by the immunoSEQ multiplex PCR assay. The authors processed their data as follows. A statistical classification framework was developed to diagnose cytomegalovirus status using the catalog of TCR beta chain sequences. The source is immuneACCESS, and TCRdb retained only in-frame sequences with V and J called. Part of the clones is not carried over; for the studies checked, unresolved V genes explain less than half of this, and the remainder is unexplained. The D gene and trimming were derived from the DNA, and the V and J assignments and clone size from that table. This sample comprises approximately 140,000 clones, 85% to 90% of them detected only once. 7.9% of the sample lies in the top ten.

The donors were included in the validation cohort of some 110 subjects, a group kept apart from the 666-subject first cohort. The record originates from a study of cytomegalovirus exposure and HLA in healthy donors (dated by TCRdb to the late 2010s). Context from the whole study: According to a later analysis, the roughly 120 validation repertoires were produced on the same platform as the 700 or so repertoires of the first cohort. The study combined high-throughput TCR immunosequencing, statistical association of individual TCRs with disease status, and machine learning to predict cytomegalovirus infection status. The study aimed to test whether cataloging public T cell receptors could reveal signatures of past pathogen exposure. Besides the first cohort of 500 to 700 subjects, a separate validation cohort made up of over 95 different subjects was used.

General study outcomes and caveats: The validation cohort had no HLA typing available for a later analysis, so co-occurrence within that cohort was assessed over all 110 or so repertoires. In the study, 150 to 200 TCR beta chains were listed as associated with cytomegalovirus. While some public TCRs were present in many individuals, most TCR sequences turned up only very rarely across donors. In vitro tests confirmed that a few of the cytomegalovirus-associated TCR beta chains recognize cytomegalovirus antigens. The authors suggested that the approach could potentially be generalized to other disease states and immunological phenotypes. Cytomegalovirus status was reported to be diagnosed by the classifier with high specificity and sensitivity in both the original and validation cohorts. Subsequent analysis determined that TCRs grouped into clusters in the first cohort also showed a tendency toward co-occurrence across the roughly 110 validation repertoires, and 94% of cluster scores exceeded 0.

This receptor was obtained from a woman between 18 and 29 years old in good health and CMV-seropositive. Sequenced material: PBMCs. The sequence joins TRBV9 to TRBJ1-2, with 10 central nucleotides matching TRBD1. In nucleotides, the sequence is TGTGCCAGCAGCGTAGGAGACAGGGGGCGCTTCGGCTACACCTTC. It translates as CASSVGDRGRFGYTF.